One and the same sample provided the 21 T cell receptor beta chains below, sequenced in a study of T-cell memory formation after mild COVID-19. TCRdb re-called the 5' RACE reads with MiXCR, one entry per CDR3 protein. The profile shows about 260,000 distinct CDR3 sequences, 7% to 10% of them singletons. The material sequenced was PBMCs or a T cell subset sorted from them (not recorded which). All receptors come from a man aged 18 to 29 who had mild COVID-19 (a few samples of this study predate the infection). Cell type and time point are not known.

The chain couples TRBV7-2 to TRBJ1-4; 8 nucleotides agree with TRBD1. This CDR3 region has 12 residues. The V gene's germline CDR1 is SGHTA and CDR2 FQGNSA. Trimming at V came to 2 bases and at J to 10 bases, leaving 0 bases not matched to a gene. CDR3 sequence reads: CASSLQGAKLFF. CDR3 bases: TGTGCCAGCAGCTTACAGGGGGCAAAACTGTTTTTT.

This clonotype has just a few counts. The V call is TRBV7-2, the J call TRBJ2-7; 14 nucleotides line up with TRBD2. The V gene's germline CDR1 is SGHTA and CDR2 FQGNSA. The V segment lost 6 bases and the J segment 4 bases; nucleotides outside the gene matches: 5. CDR3 length: 15 residues. CDR3 loop: CASRPGTSGGYEQYF. The CDR3, as DNA: TGTGCCAGCAGGCCCGGGACTAGCGGGGGTTACGAGCAGTACTTC.

V gene TRBV2 combines with J gene TRBJ1-2; 7 bases fit TRBD1. The CDR3 loop spans 16 amino acids. The junction had 16 bases not matched to a gene; V was cut back by 5 bases and J by 7 bases. Germline CDR1 is SNHLY and CDR2 is FYNNEI. The CDR3 coding sequence is TGTGCCAGCAGTCCCTCGGGACAGAGCGGGACGAGTGGCTACACCTTC. It yields the protein CASSPSGQSGTSGYTF.

This clonotype came up a few times. The CDR3 bases are TGCAGCGTTGAGGGCCAATATAACACTGAAGCTTTCTTT. As protein: CSVEGQYNTEAFF. This sequence joins TRBV29-1 and TRBJ1-1; D gene unclear. There are 13 residues in the CDR3. CDR1 and CDR2 from the germline V gene are SQVTM and ANQGSEA. V lost 3 bases and J lost 2, with 10 bases in between.

The V call is TRBV20-1, the J call TRBJ2-5; 11 nucleotides line up with TRBD2. The CDR3 is 15 amino acids. Germline-derived CDR1 and CDR2 are DFQATT and SNEGSKA (reference sequence). The ends lost 4 bases at V and 1 base at J; junction bases unmatched: 5. The CDR3 loop is CSATSLAGGQETQYF. The CDR3 DNA sequence: TGCAGTGCTACATCGCTAGCGGGGGGCCAAGAGACCCAGTACTTC.

This clonotype was detected only a few times. The chain couples TRBV7-2 to TRBJ2-3, with TRBD2 matching 10 bases. V trimming: 2 bases; J trimming: 4 bases; junction bases outside the gene matches: 12. The CDR3 consists of 18 residues. The germline V gene encodes CDR1 SGHTA and CDR2 FQGNSA. CDR3 sequence reads: CASSLRAGGRIIADTQYF. DNA for the CDR3: TGTGCCAGCAGCTTACGAGCGGGGGGGCGAATTATCGCAGATACGCAGTATTTT.

J is TRBJ2-7 and V is TRBV6-5, with a weak D call TRBD2 (6 bases). V lost 6 bases to trimming and J lost 4 bases, with 19 bases between them. Germline V CDR1 and CDR2: MNHEY, SVGAGI. This CDR3 spans 15 amino acids. The CDR3 nucleotides are TGTGCCAGCAGGTCCACCGGGACCGGGGGTTACGAGCAGTACTTC. Translation gives CASRSTGTGGYEQYF.

There are a few counts of this clonotype. The chain carries TRBV6-5 and TRBJ2-1; 8 bases map to TRBD2. The CDR3 extends over 13 amino acids. Germline V gene sequence: CDR1 MNHEY, CDR2 SVGAGI. V dropped 8 bases and J dropped 6; count of bases not matched to a gene: 6. CDR3 in DNA: TGTGCCAGCGCGGGGGGCCTGGGCAATGAGCAGTTCTTC. Translation gives CASAGGLGNEQFF.

The sample holds many counts of this clonotype. A read error may explain this, as a much larger clone is one base away. The chain carries TRBV4-1 and TRBJ1-1; D ambiguous. The germline V and J ends were trimmed by 0 bases and 1 base, with 6 bases remaining between them. CDR1 MGHRA and CDR2 YSYEKL come from the germline V gene. This CDR3 spans 14 amino acids. CDR3 sequence: CASSQEMGNTEAFF. CDR3 DNA sequence: TGCGCCAGCAGCCAAGAGATGGGGAACACTGAAGCTTTCTTT.

This clonotype was counted a few times. This rearrangement joins TRBV24-1 to TRBJ2-1; TRBD2 aligns across 12 bases. This CDR3 is built from 15 residues. In germline, CDR1 is KGHDR, CDR2 SFDVKD. Germline trimming cut 4 bases from V and 10 bases from J; bases unmatched to any gene: 7. CDR3 loop: CATSDAGTSGLEQFF. CDR3 DNA: TGTGCCACCAGTGACGCCGGGACTAGCGGGTTAGAGCAGTTCTTC.

In this sample, this clonotype turned up many times. Here the CDR3 reads CASTMGGTPYEQYV. Here the CDR3 DNA reads TGTGCCAGCACGATGGGAGGGACACCTTACGAGCAGTACGTC. The chain joins TRBV28 to TRBJ2-7; TRBD2 might be the D (7 bases). The V gene's germline CDR1 is MDHEN and CDR2 SYDVKM. The germline V and J ends were trimmed by 7 bases and 4 bases, with 17 bases remaining between them. CDR3 length equals 14 residues.

CDR3 nucleotides: TGTGCCAGCAGCCAAGGGGCACAAAATCAGCCCCAGCATTTT. This translates into CASSQGAQNQPQHF. This rearrangement joins TRBV9 to TRBJ1-5; D may be TRBD1 (5 bases). There are 14 residues in the CDR3. With 4 bases removed from V and 4 bases from J, the gap between germline ends came to 12 bases. CDR1 and CDR2 from the germline V gene are SGDLS and YYNGEE.

This clonotype was seen ten or more times. CDR3 residues: CASSQGASANQPQHF. CDR3 coding DNA: TGCGCCAGCAGCCAGGGGGCCAGCGCTAATCAGCCCCAGCATTTT. The chain joins TRBV4-1 to TRBJ1-5; D perhaps matches TRBD1 (6 bases). The CDR3 is 15 amino acids. The ends were cut back, 3 bases at V and 4 bases at J, with 13 bases in the middle. Per germline, CDR1 MGHRA and CDR2 YSYEKL.

The J gene is TRBJ2-2, the V gene TRBV4-3; a weak D match, TRBD1 (5 bases). Germline values: CDR1 LGHNA, CDR2 YSLEER. Deletions cut 0 bases from V and 4 bases from J, with 9 bases between. The CDR3 is 15 residues long. CDR3 amino acids: CASSQDRALTGELFF. CDR3 bases: TGCGCCAGCAGCCAAGACAGGGCCCTCACCGGGGAGCTGTTTTTT.

On this clonotype itself: The junction departs from the called germline gene at one end, perhaps through a read error. The J gene is TRBJ2-5, the V gene TRBV3-1, with 8 bases matching TRBD2. The CDR3 totals 15 residues. The germline V gene encodes CDR1 LGHDT and CDR2 YNNKEL (reference sequence). The DNA of the CDR3 is TGTGCCAGCAGCCAAGGCGGGGGGATCCAAGAGACCCAGTGCTTC. Translated, it gives CASSQGGGIQETQCF.

This clonotype was detected a few times. The V and J genes are TRBV24-1 and TRBJ1-5, with 7 bases that match TRBD1. Germline V gene data show CDR1 as KGHDR and CDR2 as SFDVKD. Trimming cost V 9 bases and J 4 bases; bases outside gene matches: 5. This CDR3 contains 13 residues. Written as DNA, the CDR3 is TGTGCCACCGGGGGACAGCTTAATCAGCCCCAGCATTTT. Translation gives CATGGQLNQPQHF.

This clonotype has at least ten counts. DNA for the CDR3: TGCGCCAGCAGTGATCTAGGGCGGGGGACTAACACCGGGGAGCTGTTTTTT. It yields the protein CASSDLGRGTNTGELFF. The V call is TRBV10-2, the J call TRBJ2-2, with 7 bases lining up with TRBD2. V shed 3 bases and J 2 bases; nucleotides not matched to a gene: 9. The CDR3 extends over 17 amino acids. Looked up from germline, CDR1 is WSHSY and CDR2 is SAAADI.

The chain recombines TRBV7-2 with TRBJ2-3, with D perhaps given as TRBD1 or TRBD2 (7 bases each). Germline V lookup: CDR1 SGHTA, CDR2 FQGNSA. V was shortened by 5 bases and J by 6 bases, with 21 bases between the two germline ends. The CDR3 has 16 amino acids. This chain's CDR3 is CASSPERDSGSDTQYF. The CDR3 coding sequence is TGTGCCAGCAGCCCCGAGCGGGACAGTGGGTCCGATACGCAGTATTTT. Full variable domain (outside the CDR3, taken from reference TRBV7-2 and TRBJ2-3): GAGVSQSPSNKVTEKGKDVELRCDPISGHTALYWYRQSLGQGLEFLIYFQGNSAPDKSGLPSDRFSAERTGGSVSTLTIQRTQQEDSAVYLCASSPERDSGSDTQYFGPGTRLTVL.

CDR3 sequence (DNA): TGTGCCAGCAGTGTCACCCCCTCGGGTCGGGGGGGCTACACCTTC. Translated: CASSVTPSGRGGYTF. V is TRBV27 and J is TRBJ1-2, with TRBD1 as a possible D gene (5 bases). The CDR3 is 15 residues long. CDR1 and CDR2 from the germline V gene are MNHEY and SMNVEV (reference sequence). The ends were cut back, 5 bases at V and 8 bases at J, with 21 bases in the middle.

This clonotype was counted a few times. CDR3 protein: CASKSSGTEHGELFF. DNA for the CDR3: TGTGCCAGCAAGTCTTCCGGGACAGAGCACGGGGAGCTGTTTTTT. The V gene is TRBV2, the J gene TRBJ2-2; 7 positions agree with TRBD1. The length of the CDR3 is 15 residues. V was pared by 7 bases and J by 7 bases, with 12 bases of the junction left unmatched. Germline V gene data show CDR1 as SNHLY and CDR2 as FYNNEI.

The chain employs TRBV29-1 and TRBJ1-2, with D perhaps matching TRBD1 (6 bases). The CDR3 is made up of 13 amino acids. Germline values: CDR1 SQVTM, CDR2 ANQGSEA. V dropped 4 bases and J dropped 7 bases, with 16 bases sitting between them. CDR3 amino acids: CSVGTALGGGYTF. The CDR3 DNA is TGCAGCGTTGGGACAGCTCTAGGGGGTGGCTACACCTTC.